Included here is one TCR beta chain sequence, with context. The method was immunoSEQ multiplex PCR; TCRdb's version includes in-frame clones alone and lacks a portion of them. The sample has about 240,000 clones, more than 75% seen once. The data originate from a study of blood T cell repertoires in COVID-19. The CDR3 contains 16 residues. With 0 bases clipped from V and 7 bases from J, the junction kept 5 bases outside the gene matches. Germline V lookup: CDR1 KGHSH, CDR2 LQKENI. V is TRBV18 and J is TRBJ2-1; 11 nucleotides line up with TRBD2. The sequencing sample was made of peripheral blood. The origin of this receptor is a woman in her sixties with active or convalescent COVID-19. The CDR3 is CASSPPLAGGQNEQFF. DNA of the CDR3: TGTGCCAGCTCACCACCCTTAGCGGGGGGGCAGAATGAGCAGTTCTTC. Combining the CDR3 with reference TRBV18 and TRBJ2-1 gives the whole variable domain NAGVMQNPRHLVRRRGQEARLRCSPMKGHSHVYWYRQLPEEGLKFMVYLQKENIIDESGMPKERFSAEFPKEGPSILRIQQVVRGDSAAYFCASSPPLAGGQNEQFFGPGTRLTVL.